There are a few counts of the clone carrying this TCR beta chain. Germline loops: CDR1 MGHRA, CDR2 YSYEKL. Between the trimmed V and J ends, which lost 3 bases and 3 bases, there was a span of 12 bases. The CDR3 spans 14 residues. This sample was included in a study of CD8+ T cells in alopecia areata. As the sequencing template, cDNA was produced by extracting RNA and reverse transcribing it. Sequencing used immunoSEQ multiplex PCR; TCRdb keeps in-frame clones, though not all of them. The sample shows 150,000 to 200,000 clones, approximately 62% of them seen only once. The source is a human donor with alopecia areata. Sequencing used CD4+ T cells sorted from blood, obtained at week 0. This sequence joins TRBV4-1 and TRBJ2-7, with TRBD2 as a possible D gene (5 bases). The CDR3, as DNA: TGCGCCAGCAGCCAGGGCTTACGGGGCTACGAGCAGTACTTC. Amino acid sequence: CASSQGLRGYEQYF.